This paragraph covers one T cell receptor (beta chain) sequence. Its antigen is undetermined. Germline CDR1 MGHRA, CDR2 YSYEKL. This CDR3 is 15 amino acids long. This sample was included in a study of CXCR3-negative and CXCR3-positive naive CD8 T cells. Findings and limits, study-wide: Similar TRBV-TRBJ usage characterized naive CXCR3-negative and CXCR3-positive cells; memory cells differed. For memory CD8+ cells diversity was much lower, but both naive subsets had comparably high diversity. TRB CDR3 hydrophobicity was greater in CXCR3-positive naive cells than in CXCR3-negative naive cells.

UMI labels and 5' RACE were used to prepare the TRB cDNA libraries. TCRdb reprocessed the 5' RACE reads and reports one entry per CDR3 protein, with no DNA. This listing includes 100,000 or so distinct CDR3 sequences. Triplicate sorting captured some 290,000 cells each from every CD8+ T cell subset. The TCR sequence derives from a human donor in good health. Some clones in this sample may be carry-over from other donors' samples. The chain carries TRBV4-1 and TRBJ2-5; TCRdb reports TRBD2, a call that lacks DNA to check it against. Sequencing was done on a sample of naive CXCR3- CD8+ T cells from blood. The subset denotes: CD45RO-CCR7+CD27+CD95- naive CD8+ T cells lacking CXCR3 (TNR3-). This CDR3 reads CASSQPGTTLGTQYF.